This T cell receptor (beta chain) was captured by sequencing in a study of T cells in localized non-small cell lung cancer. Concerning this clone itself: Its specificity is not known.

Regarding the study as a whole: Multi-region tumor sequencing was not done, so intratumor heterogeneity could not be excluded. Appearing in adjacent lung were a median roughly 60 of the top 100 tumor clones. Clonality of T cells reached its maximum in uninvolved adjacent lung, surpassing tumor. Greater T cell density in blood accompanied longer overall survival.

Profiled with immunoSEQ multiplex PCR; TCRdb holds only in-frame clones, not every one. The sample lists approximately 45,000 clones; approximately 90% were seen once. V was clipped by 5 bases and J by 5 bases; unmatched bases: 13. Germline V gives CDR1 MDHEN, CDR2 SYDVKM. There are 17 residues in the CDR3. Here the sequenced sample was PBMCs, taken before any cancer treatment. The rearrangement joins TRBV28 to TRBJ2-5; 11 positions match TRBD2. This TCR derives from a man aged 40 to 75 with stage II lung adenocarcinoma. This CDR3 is CASSPAGLAGGGETQYF. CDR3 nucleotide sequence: TGTGCCAGCAGTCCGGCTGGGCTAGCGGGGGGAGGGGAGACCCAGTACTTC. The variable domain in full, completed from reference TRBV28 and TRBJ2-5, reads DVKVTQSSRYLVKRTGEKVFLECVQDMDHENMFWYRQDPGLGLRLIYFSYDVKMKEKGDIPEGYSVSREKKERFSLILESASTNQTSMYLCASSPAGLAGGGETQYFGPGTRLLVL.